This T cell receptor beta chain appears in the sequencing data of a study of cytomegalovirus exposure and HLA in healthy donors. PCR used 60 Vbeta primers and 13 Jbeta primers. Using immunoSEQ multiplex PCR, the repertoire was profiled, and TCRdb retains in-frame clones only, with some absent. The data hold fewer than 150,000 clones, with roughly 80% observed a single time. Germline V gives CDR1 SQVTM, CDR2 ANQGSEA. Trimming stripped 0 bases from V and 2 bases from J, with 10 bases between. This CDR3 is 14 amino acids long. The sequence was collected from a man aged 35-49 years in good health and CMV-seropositive. The material sequenced was PBMCs. The rearrangement links TRBV29-1 to TRBJ1-2; D may be TRBD1 (6 bases). Here the CDR3 DNA reads TGCAGCGTTGAAGATGGGGACATCAACTATGGCTACACCTTC. Translated: CSVEDGDINYGYTF. Using reference TRBV29-1 and TRBJ1-2 for the parts outside the CDR3, the full variable domain is SAVISQKPSRDICQRGTSLTIQCQVDSQVTMMFWYRQQPGQSLTLIATANQGSEATYESGFVIDKFPISRPNLTFSTLTVSNMSPEDSSIYLCSVEDGDINYGYTFGSGTRLTVV.